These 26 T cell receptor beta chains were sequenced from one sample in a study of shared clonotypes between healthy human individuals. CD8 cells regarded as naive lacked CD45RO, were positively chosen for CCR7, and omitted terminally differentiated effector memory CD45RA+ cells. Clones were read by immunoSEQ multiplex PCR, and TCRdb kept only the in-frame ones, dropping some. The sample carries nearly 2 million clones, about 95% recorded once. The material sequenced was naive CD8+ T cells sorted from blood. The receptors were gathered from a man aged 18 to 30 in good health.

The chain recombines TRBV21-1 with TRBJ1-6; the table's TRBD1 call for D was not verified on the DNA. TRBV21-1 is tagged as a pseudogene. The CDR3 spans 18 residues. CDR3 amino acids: CASSKAQGQGNYNSPLHF. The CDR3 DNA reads TGTGCCAGCAGCAAAGCCCAGGGACAGGGTAACTATAATTCACCCCTCCACTTT.

The CDR3 here is CASRGVGDKAYEQYF. Written as DNA, the CDR3 is TGTGCCAGCAGGGGGGTGGGGGACAAGGCCTACGAGCAGTACTTC. The chain combines TRBV6-1 with TRBJ2-7; possible D gene TRBD1, 6 bases. The V end lost 6 bases, the J end lost 2 bases, and 17 bases lay between the germline ends. CDR3 length: 15 residues. Germline-derived CDR1 and CDR2 are MNHNS and SASEGT.

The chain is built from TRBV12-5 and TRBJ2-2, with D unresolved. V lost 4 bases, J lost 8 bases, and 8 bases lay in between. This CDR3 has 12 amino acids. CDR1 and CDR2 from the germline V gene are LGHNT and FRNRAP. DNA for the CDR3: TGTGCTAGTGGTTCCTTGGTAGGGGAGCTGTTTTTT. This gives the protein CASGSLVGELFF.

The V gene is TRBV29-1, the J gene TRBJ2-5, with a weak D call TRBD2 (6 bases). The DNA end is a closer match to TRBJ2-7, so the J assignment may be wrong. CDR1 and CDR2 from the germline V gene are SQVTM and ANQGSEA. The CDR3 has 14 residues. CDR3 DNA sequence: TGCAGCGTTGCGGGACTGGAGCATGACTACGAGCAGTACTTC. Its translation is CSVAGLEHDYEQYF.

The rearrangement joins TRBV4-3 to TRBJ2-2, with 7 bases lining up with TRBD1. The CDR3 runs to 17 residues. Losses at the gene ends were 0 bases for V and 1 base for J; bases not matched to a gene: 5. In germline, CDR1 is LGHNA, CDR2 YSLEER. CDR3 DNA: TGCGCCAGCAGCCAAGATATCGGGACAGAGAACACCGGGGAGCTGTTTTTT. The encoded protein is CASSQDIGTENTGELFF.

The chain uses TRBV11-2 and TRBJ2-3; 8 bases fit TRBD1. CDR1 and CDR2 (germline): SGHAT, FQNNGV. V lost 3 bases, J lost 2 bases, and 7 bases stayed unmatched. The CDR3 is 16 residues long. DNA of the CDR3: TGTGCCAGCAGCTTCAGGGGGCGAGTTTCCACAGATACGCAGTATTTT. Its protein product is CASSFRGRVSTDTQYF.

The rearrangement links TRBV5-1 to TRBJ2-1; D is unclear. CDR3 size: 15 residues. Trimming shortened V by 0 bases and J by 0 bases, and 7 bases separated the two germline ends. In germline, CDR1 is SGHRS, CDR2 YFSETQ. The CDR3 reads CASSLEPSSYNEQFF. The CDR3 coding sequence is TGCGCCAGCAGCTTGGAGCCTAGCTCCTACAATGAGCAGTTCTTC.

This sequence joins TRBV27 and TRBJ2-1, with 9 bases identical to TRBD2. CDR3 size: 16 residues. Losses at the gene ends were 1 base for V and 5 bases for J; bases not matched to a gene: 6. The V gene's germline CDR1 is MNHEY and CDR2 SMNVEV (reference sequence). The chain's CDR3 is CASSLWVAGAHNEQFF. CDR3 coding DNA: TGTGCCAGCAGTTTATGGGTAGCGGGAGCCCACAATGAGCAGTTCTTC.

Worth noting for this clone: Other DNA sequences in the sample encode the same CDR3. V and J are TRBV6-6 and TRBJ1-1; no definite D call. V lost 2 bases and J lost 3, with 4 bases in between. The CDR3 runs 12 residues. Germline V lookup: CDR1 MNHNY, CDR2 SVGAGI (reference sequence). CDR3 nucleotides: TGTGCCAGCAGTTACGTTGACACTGAAGCTTTCTTT. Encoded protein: CASSYVDTEAFF.

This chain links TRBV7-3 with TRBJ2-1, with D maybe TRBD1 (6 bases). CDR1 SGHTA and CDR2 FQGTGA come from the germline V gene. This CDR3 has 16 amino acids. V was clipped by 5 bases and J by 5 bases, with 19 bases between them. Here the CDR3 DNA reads TGTGCCAGCAGCCCCCGTGGTGGGGGCGAGGACAATGAGCAGTTCTTC. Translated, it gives CASSPRGGGEDNEQFF. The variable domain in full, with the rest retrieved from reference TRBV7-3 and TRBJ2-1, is GAGVSQTPSNKVTEKGKYVELRCDPISGHTALYWYRQSLGQGPEFLIYFQGTGAADDSGLPNDRFFAVRPEGSVSTLKIQRTERGDSAVYLCASSPRGGGEDNEQFFGPGTRLTVL.

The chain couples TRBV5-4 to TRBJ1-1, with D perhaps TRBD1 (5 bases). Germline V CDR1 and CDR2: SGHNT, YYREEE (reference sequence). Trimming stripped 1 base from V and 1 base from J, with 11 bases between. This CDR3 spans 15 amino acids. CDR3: CASSLSTGGNTEAFF. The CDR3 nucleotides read TGTGCCAGCAGCTTGAGTACGGGGGGGAACACTGAAGCTTTCTTT.

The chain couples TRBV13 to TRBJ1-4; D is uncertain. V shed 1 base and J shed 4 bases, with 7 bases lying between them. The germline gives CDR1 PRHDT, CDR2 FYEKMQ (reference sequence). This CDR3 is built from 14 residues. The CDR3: CASSLAGSNEKLFF. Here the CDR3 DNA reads TGTGCCAGCAGCTTAGCCGGCAGTAATGAAAAACTGTTTTTT.

CDR3 in amino acids: CASSKAVEETYEQYF. In DNA, the CDR3 is TGTGCCAGCAGCAAAGCGGTAGAAGAGACCTACGAGCAGTACTTC. The rearrangement links TRBV21-1 to TRBJ2-7; the table gives TRBD2 as D, unverified against the DNA. TRBV21-1 is described as a pseudogene. The CDR3 is 15 amino acids.

This CDR3 is CASSRGGQGPASNQPQHF. The DNA of the CDR3 is TGTGCCAGCAGCCGCGGGGGACAGGGACCCGCTAGCAATCAGCCCCAGCATTTT. The chain uses TRBV7-9 and TRBJ1-5; 9 positions agree with TRBD1. J lost 0 bases, V lost 5 bases, and 11 bases had no gene match. The CDR3 consists of 18 residues. Germline loops: CDR1 SEHNR, CDR2 FQNEAQ (reference sequence). Variable domain in full (rest from reference TRBV7-9 and TRBJ1-5): DTGVSQNPRHKITKRGQNVTFRCDPISEHNRLYWYRQTLGQGPEFLTYFQNEAQLEKSRLLSDRFSAERPKGSFSTLEIQRTEQGDSAMYLCASSRGGQGPASNQPQHFGDGTRLSIL.

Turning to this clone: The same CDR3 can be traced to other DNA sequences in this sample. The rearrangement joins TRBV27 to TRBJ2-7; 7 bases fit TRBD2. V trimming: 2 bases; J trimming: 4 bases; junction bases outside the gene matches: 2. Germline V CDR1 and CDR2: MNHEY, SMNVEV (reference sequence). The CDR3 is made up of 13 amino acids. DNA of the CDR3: TGTGCCAGCAGTTTACGCGGGGGTTACGAGCAGTACTTC. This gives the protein CASSLRGGYEQYF.

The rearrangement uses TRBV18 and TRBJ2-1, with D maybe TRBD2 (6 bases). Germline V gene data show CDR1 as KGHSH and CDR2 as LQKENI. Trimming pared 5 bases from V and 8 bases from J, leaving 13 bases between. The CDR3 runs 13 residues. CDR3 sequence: CASSGDGEDEQFF. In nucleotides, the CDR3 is TGTGCCAGCTCAGGGGATGGGGAGGATGAGCAGTTCTTC.

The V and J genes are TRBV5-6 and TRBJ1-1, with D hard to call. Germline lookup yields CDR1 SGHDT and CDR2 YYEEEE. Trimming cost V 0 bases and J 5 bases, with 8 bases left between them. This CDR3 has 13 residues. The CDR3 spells CASSLEEETEAFF. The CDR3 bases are TGTGCCAGCAGCTTGGAGGAGGAAACTGAAGCTTTCTTT.

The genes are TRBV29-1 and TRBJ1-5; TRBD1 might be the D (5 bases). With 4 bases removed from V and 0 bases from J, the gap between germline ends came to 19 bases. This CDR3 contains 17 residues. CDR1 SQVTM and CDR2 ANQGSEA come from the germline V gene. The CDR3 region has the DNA TGCAGCGTTGCTGACTCTGGGGACCGAAATAGCAATCAGCCCCAGCATTTT. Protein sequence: CSVADSGDRNSNQPQHF.

CDR3 bases: TGTGCCTGGAACAGAGAAACTAATGAAAAACTGTTTTTT. Protein product: CAWNRETNEKLFF. The chain is built from TRBV30 and TRBJ1-4, with D unresolved. Germline V lookup: CDR1 GTSNPN, CDR2 SVGIG (reference sequence). V lost 4 bases to trimming and J lost 1 base, with 7 bases between them. CDR3 size: 13 residues.

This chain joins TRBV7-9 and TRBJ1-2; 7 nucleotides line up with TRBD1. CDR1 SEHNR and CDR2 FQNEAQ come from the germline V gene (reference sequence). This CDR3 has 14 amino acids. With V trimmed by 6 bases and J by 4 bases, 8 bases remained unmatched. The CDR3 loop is CASRSTGLAYGYTF. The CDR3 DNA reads TGTGCCAGCAGATCGACAGGGCTGGCCTATGGCTACACCTTC.

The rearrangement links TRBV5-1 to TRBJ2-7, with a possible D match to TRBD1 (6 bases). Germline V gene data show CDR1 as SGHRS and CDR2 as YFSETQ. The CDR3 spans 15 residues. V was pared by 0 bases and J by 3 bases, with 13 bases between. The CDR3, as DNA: TGCGCCAGCAGCTTGGATAGGGACACGAACTACGAGCAGTACTTC. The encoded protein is CASSLDRDTNYEQYF.

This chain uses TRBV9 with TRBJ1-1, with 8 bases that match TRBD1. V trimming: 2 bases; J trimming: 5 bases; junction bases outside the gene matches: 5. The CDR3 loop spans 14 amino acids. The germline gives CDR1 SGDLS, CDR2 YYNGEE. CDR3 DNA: TGTGCCAGCAGCGTCGGGACAGGCCAAACTGAAGCTTTCTTT. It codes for CASSVGTGQTEAFF. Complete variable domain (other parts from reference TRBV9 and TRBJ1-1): DSGVTQTPKHLITATGQRVTLRCSPRSGDLSVYWYQQSLDQGLQFLIQYYNGEERAKGNILERFSAQQFPDLHSELNLSSLELGDSALYFCASSVGTGQTEAFFGQGTRLTVV.

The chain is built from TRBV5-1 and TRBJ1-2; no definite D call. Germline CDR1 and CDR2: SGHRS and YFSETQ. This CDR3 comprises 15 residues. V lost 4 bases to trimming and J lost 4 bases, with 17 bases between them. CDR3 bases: TGCGCCAGCAGCCCGAGGAGTACAGAAGGCTATGGCTACACCTTC. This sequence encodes CASSPRSTEGYGYTF.

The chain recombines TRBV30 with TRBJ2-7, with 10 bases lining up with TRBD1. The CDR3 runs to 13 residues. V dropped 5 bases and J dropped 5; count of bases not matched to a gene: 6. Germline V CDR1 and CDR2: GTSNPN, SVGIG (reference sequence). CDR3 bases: TGTGCCTGGGGGACAGGGGCGGAGGACGAGCAGTACTTC. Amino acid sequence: CAWGTGAEDEQYF. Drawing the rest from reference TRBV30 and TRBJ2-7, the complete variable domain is SQTIHQWPATLVQPVGSPLSLECTVEGTSNPNLYWYRQAAGRGLQLLFYSVGIGQISSEVPQNLSASRPQDRQFILSSKKLLLSDSGFYLCAWGTGAEDEQYFGPGTRLTVT.

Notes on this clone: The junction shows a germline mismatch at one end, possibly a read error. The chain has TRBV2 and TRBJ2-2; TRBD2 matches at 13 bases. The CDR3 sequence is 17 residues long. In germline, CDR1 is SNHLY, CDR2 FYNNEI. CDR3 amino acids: CASRTSGGIANTGELFF. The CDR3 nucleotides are TGTGCCAGCAGGACTAGCGGGGGGATAGCGAATACCGGGGAGCTGTTTTTT.

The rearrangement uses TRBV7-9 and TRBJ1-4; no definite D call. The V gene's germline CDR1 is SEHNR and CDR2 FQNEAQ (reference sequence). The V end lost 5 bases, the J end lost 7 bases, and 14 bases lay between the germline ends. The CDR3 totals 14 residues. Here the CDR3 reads CASSRAEDFEKLFF. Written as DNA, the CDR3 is TGTGCCAGCAGCCGTGCGGAGGACTTTGAAAAACTGTTTTTT.